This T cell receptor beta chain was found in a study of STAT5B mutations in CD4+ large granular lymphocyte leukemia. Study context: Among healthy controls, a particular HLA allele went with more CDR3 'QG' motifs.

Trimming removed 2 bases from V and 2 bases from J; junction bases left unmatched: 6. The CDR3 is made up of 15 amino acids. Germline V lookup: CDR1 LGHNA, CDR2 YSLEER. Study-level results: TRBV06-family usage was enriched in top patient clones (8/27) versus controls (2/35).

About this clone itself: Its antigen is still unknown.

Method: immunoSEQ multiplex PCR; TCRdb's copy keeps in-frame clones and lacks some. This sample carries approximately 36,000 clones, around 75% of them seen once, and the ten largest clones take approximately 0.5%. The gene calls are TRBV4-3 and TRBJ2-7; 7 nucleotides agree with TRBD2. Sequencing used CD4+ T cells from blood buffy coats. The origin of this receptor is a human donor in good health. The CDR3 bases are TGCGCCAGCAGCCAATCGCTAGCGGATACCTACGAGCAGTACTTC. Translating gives CASSQSLADTYEQYF.